This T cell receptor (beta chain) appears in the sequencing data of a study of CXCR3-negative and CXCR3-positive naive CD8 T cells. Sorts performed in triplicate captured 300,000 or so cells each from every CD8+ T cell subset. cDNA libraries for TRB were generated by 5' RACE incorporating UMI labels. Using the 5' RACE reads, TCRdb records one entry per CDR3 protein without DNA. The repertoire shows around 61,000 distinct CDR3 sequences; the top ten hold approximately 0.76%. About this clonotype: Its target is not known.

General study findings and limits: Compared with CXCR3-negative naive cells, CXCR3-positive naive cells showed more hydrophobic TRB CDR3s.

This CDR3 has 15 amino acids. This clonotype was sampled from a human donor in good health. Some clones in this sample may be carry-over from other donors' samples. J is TRBJ2-7 and V is TRBV12-3 or TRBV12-4; TCRdb names TRBD2, which stays unverified in the absence of DNA. The sequenced sample was naive CXCR3+ CD8+ T cells from blood. The sample's subset: CD45RO-CCR7+CD27+CD95- naive CD8+ T cells expressing CXCR3 (TNR3+). This CDR3 is CASSPGLAGPYEQYF.